These T cell receptor beta chains were read from a single sample in a study of cytomegalovirus exposure and HLA in healthy donors. Profiled with immunoSEQ multiplex PCR; TCRdb holds only in-frame clones, not every one. The sample carries tens of thousands of clones, about four fifths recorded once. The sample consisted of PBMCs. All receptors derive from a woman aged 25 to 45 in good health and CMV-seronegative. Each CDR3 is given with its conserved first and last residue. The D gene is left open where the match is weak. Part of the rows lack a size; the others show once, few, many or a class for expanded clones.

CDR3 protein,CDR3 DNA,V gene,J gene,clone size,D gene
CASSLSLNNEQFF,TGTGCCAGCAGCTTATCACTCAACAATGAGCAGTTCTTC,TRBV7-9,TRBJ2-1,.,.
CASSEVRTAGMNTDTQYF,TGTGCCAGCAGTGAAGTACGCACTGCCGGGATGAACACAGATACGCAGTATTTT,TRBV6-1,TRBJ2-3,once,.
CASSLVGTGTGSYEQYF,TGCGCCAGCAGCTTGGTGGGAACAGGAACCGGCTCCTACGAGCAGTACTTC,TRBV5-1,TRBJ2-7,.,.
CASRAGGAGQPQHF,TGTGCCAGCAGGGCGGGGGGCGCGGGGCAGCCCCAGCATTTT,TRBV6-6,TRBJ1-5,.,.
CAWRWSGGYGYTF,TGTGCCTGGAGATGGTCAGGGGGCTATGGCTACACCTTC,TRBV30,TRBJ1-2,.,TRBD1
CSVELGADSMNTEAFF,TGCAGCGTTGAATTAGGGGCAGACTCCATGAACACTGAAGCTTTCTTT,TRBV29-1,TRBJ1-1,.,.
CASSLAGVEGQFF,TGCGCCAGCAGCTTGGCCGGGGTGGAAGGGCAGTTCTTC,TRBV5-1,TRBJ2-1,.,.
CASSSAGISTDTQYF,TGCGCCAGCAGCTCAGCGGGAATTAGCACAGATACGCAGTATTTT,TRBV5-1,TRBJ2-3,.,TRBD2
CASSLAGLVGLDGELFF,TGCGCCAGCAGCTTGGCAGGACTAGTCGGGCTGGACGGGGAGCTGTTTTTT,TRBV5-1,TRBJ2-2,.,TRBD2
CASSQIAGGYSYEQYF,TGTGCCAGCAGCCAGATAGCGGGAGGGTACTCCTACGAGCAGTACTTC,TRBV4-2,TRBJ2-7,few,TRBD2
CTSSHLSFPYEQYF,TGCACCAGCAGTCATCTATCTTTTCCCTACGAGCAGTACTTC,TRBV1,TRBJ2-7,.,.
CAWSVPRGRRTGELFF,TGTGCCTGGAGCGTCCCACGGGGGAGGAGAACCGGGGAGCTGTTTTTT,TRBV30,TRBJ2-2,.,.
CASGQSSNQPQHF,TGTGCCAGCGGACAGTCTAGCAATCAGCCCCAGCATTTT,TRBV6-1,TRBJ1-5,.,.
CASSDRLYGYTF,TGTGCCAGCAGTGACAGGTTGTATGGCTACACCTTC,TRBV28,TRBJ1-2,.,.
CASSVGQTGGREQYF,TGTGCCAGCAGCGTAGGGCAGACAGGGGGAAGGGAGCAGTACTTC,TRBV9,TRBJ2-7,few,TRBD1
CASSPGTVREETQYF,TGCGCCAGCAGTCCGGGGACAGTTCGGGAAGAGACCCAGTACTTC,TRBV23-1,TRBJ2-5,.,TRBD1